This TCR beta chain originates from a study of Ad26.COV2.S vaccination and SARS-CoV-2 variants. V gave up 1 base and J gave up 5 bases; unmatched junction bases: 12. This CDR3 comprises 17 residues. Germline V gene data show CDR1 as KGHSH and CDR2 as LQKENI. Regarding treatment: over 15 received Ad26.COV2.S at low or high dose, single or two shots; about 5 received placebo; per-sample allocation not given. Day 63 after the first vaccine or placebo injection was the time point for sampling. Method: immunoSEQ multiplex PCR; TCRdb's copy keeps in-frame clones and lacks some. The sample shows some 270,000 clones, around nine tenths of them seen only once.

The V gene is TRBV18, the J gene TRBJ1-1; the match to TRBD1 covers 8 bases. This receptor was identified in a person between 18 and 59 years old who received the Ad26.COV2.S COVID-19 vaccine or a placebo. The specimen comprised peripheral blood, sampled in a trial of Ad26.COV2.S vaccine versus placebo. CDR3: CASSPRLSTGAKTEAFF. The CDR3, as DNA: TGTGCCAGCTCACCACGATTATCGACAGGGGCGAAAACTGAAGCTTTCTTT.